These T cell receptor beta chains were read from a single sample in a study of T-cell memory formation after mild COVID-19. TCRdb reanalysed the 5' RACE reads using MiXCR and keeps one entry per CDR3 protein. The sample yields about 180,000 distinct CDR3 sequences, under 20% seen once. Sequencing was performed on PBMCs or a T cell subset sorted from them (not recorded which). The origin of the receptors is a man aged 18 to 30 who had mild COVID-19 (a few samples of this study predate the infection). Cell type and time point are not known. CDR3s leave out the opening cysteine and the closing phenylalanine or tryptophan. A D gene is named only where the DNA matches it firmly.

v_call	d_call	cdr3_aa
TRBV5-1	-	ASRVGWKQETQY
TRBV6-5	-	ASRSDTNYGYT
TRBV19	TRBD1	ASAPGGVRNQPQH
TRBV12-3/TRBV12-4	TRBD1	ASREWDREDGYT
TRBV12-3/TRBV12-4	-	ASSLLPSYEQY
TRBV6-6	-	AIGTSRSYNEQF
TRBV5-4	-	ASSLIWDQGGANVLT
TRBV28	-	ASSLAKRELF
TRBV20-1	-	SASEGRETQY
TRBV7-3	-	ASSLNGLTGELF
TRBV7-2	-	ATSGTLWRDTQY
TRBV12-3/TRBV12-4	TRBD2	ASSFRLAVLDTQY
TRBV24-1	TRBD2	ATSGRSGGPTDTQY
TRBV5-1	-	ASSEGRPNSPLH
TRBV7-9	TRBD2	ASSFRGSGGAYEQF
TRBV12-5	TRBD1	ASGLGQGSSPLH
TRBV20-1	TRBD1	SEDRGADTQY
TRBV6-2/TRBV6-3	-	ASSSQVGYEQY
TRBV4-3	-	ASSHSANTGELF
TRBV2	TRBD1	ASRDRASSYNSPLH
TRBV18	-	ASSPPGTVQETQY
TRBV29-1	-	SVEGEQNQETQY
TRBV7-2	TRBD2	ASSSTGLAWVQL
TRBV7-9	TRBD1	ASSVRTGDTEAF
TRBV4-3	-	ASSLGRYQVDTQY
TRBV21-1	-	ASSKTGGGEGEQF
TRBV28	-	ASHGTNEKLF
TRBV4-1	TRBD1	ASRRGPDNEQF
TRBV20-1	TRBD2	SARRGGGFSYEQY
TRBV9	TRBD1	ASSVGTGQETQY
TRBV9	TRBD1	ASSPRLDRDTGELF
TRBV19	TRBD2	ATQTTPGLGFTQY
TRBV4-1	-	ASSQGTGASYNEQF
TRBV20-1	-	SASRAYNSPLH
TRBV5-1	-	ASSLRWSAGDEQF
TRBV7-9	-	ASSLAGRGYNEQF
TRBV10-3	-	AISDRGREQF
TRBV7-9	-	ASSLYGLAQETQY
TRBV6-2/TRBV6-3	-	ASKATANTGELF
TRBV9	-	ASSVEQDPGSLH
TRBV20-1	-	SAIGSGNTIY
TRBV12-3/TRBV12-4	-	ASSREYSNTEAF
TRBV5-1	-	ASSPPGTLNTGELF
TRBV6-4	TRBD1	ASSPDGTGGANTEAF